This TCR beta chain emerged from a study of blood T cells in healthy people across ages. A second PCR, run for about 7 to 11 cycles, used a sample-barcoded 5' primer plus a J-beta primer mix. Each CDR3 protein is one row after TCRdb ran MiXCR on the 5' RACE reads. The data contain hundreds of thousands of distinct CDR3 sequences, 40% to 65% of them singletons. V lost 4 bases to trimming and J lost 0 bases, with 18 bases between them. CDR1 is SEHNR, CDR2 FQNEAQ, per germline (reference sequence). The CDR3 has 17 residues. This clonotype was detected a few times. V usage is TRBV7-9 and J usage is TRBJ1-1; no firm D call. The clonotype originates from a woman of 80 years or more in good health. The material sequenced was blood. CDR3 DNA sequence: TGTGCCAGCAGCTCCCCCTCGGGTGGTACGATGAACACTGAAGCTTTCTTT. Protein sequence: CASSSPSGGTMNTEAFF. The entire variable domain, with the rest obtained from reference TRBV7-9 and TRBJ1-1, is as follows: DTGVSQNPRHKITKRGQNVTFRCDPISEHNRLYWYRQTLGQGPEFLTYFQNEAQLEKSRLLSDRFSAERPKGSFSTLEIQRTEQGDSAMYLCASSSPSGGTMNTEAFFGQGTRLTVV.